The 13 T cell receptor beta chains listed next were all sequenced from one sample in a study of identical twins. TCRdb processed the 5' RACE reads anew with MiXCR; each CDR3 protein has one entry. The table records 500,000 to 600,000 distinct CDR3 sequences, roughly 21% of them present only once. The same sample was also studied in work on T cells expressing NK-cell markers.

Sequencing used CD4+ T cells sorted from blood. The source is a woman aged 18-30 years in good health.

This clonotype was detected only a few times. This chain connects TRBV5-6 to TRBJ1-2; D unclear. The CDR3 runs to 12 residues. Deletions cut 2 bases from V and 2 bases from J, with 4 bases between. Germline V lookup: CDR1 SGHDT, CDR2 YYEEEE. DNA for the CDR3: TGTGCCAGCAGCTTCCAAAACTATGGCTACACCTTC. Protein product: CASSFQNYGYTF. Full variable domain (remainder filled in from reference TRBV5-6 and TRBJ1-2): DAGVTQSPTHLIKTRGQQVTLRCSPKSGHDTVSWYQQALGQGPQFIFQYYEEEERQRGNFPDRFSGHQFPNYSSELNVNALLLGDSALYLCASSFQNYGYTFGSGTRLTVV.

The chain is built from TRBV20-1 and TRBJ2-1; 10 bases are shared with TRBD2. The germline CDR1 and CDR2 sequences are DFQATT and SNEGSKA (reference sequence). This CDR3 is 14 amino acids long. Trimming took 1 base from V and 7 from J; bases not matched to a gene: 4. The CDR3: CSARGASGGNEQFF. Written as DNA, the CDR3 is TGCAGTGCTAGAGGGGCTAGCGGGGGAAATGAGCAGTTCTTC.

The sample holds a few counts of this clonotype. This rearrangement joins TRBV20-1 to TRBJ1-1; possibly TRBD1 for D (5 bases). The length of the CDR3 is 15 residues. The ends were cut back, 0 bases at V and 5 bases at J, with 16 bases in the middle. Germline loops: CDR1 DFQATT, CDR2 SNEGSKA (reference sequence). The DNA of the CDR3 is TGCAGTGCTAGAGAATCCCACAGAGGGGATACTGAAGCTTTCTTT. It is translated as CSARESHRGDTEAFF.

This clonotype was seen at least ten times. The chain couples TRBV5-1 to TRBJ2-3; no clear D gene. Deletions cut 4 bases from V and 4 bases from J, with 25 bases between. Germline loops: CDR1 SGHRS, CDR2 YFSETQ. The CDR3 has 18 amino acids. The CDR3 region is CASSLSPRTNSMADTQYF. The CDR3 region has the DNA TGCGCCAGCAGCCTGTCACCCCGAACTAATAGCATGGCAGATACGCAGTATTTT.

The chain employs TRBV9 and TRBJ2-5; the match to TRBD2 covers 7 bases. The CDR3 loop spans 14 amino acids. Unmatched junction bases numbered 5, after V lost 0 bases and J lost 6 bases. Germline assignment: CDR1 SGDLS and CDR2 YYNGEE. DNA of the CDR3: TGTGCCAGCAGCGTAGAGGTGGGGGGGAAGACCCAGTACTTC. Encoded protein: CASSVEVGGKTQYF.

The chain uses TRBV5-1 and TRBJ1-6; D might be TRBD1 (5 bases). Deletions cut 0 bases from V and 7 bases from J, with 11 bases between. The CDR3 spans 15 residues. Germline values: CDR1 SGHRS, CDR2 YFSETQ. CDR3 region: CASSLEGALNSPLHF. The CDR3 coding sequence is TGCGCCAGCAGCTTGGAAGGGGCGCTGAATTCACCCCTCCACTTT.

DNA of the CDR3: TGTGCCAGCAGTTTATGGGGGGGGAACACCGGGGAGCTGTTTTTT. It specifies CASSLWGGNTGELFF. The chain uses TRBV27 and TRBJ2-2, with 7 bases lining up with TRBD2. The CDR3 runs 15 residues. V trimming: 1 base; J trimming: 1 base; junction bases outside the gene matches: 0. Per the germline V gene, CDR1 is MNHEY and CDR2 is SMNVEV (reference sequence).

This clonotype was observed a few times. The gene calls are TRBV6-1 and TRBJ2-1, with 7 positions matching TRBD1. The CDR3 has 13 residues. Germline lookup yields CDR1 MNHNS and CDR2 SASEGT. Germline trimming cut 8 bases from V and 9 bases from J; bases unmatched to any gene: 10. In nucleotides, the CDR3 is TGTGCCAGCGCGCACCGTTACAGGGGTGAGCAGTTCTTC. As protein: CASAHRYRGEQFF.

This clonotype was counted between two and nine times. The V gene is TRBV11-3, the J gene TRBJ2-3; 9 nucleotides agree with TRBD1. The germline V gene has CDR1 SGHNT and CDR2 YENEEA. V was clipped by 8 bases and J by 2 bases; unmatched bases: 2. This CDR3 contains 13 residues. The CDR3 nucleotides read TGTGCCAGCGGGACAGGGCTCACAGATACGCAGTATTTT. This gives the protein CASGTGLTDTQYF.

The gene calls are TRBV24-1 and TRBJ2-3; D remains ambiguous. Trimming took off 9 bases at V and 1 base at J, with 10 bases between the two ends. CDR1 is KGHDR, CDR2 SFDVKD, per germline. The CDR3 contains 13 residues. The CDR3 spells CATAKAGTDTQYF. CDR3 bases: TGTGCCACCGCAAAGGCTGGCACAGATACGCAGTATTTT.

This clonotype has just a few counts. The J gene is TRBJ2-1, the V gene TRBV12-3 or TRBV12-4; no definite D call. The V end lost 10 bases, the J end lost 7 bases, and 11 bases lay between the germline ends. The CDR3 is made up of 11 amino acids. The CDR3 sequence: CATDSNNEQFF. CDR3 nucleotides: TGTGCCACGGATTCTAATAATGAGCAGTTCTTC.

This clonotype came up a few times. The DNA for the CDR3 is TGCAGTGCCACCGATGGTCGGGGGAACACCGGGGAGCTGTTTTTT. Translating it yields CSATDGRGNTGELFF. The chain couples TRBV20-1 to TRBJ2-2; tentatively, D is TRBD2 (5 bases). Germline lookup yields CDR1 DFQATT and CDR2 SNEGSKA (reference sequence). This CDR3 is 15 amino acids long. V lost 6 bases, J lost 1 base, and 15 bases lay in between.

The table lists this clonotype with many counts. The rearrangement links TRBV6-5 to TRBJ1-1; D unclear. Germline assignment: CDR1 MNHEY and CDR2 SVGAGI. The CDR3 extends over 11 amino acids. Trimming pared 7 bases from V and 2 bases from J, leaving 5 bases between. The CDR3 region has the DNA TGTGCCAGCAATGGAAACACTGAAGCTTTCTTT. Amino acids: CASNGNTEAFF.